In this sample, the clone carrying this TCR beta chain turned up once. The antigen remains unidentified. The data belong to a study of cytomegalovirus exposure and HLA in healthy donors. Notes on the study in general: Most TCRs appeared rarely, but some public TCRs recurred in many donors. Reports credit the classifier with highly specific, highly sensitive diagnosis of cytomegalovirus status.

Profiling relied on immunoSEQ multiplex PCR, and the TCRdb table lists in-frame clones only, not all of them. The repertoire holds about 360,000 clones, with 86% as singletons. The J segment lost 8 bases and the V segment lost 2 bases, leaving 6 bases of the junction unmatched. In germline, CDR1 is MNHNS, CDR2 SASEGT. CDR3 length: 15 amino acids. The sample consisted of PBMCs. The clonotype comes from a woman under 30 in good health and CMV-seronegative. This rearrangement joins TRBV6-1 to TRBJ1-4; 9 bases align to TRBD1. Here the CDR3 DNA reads TGTGCCAGCAGTGAACCGGGACAGGGTTGGGAAAAACTGTTTTTT. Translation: CASSEPGQGWEKLFF.